Listed below are T cell receptor beta chains from one sample, sequenced in a study of blood T cell repertoires in COVID-19. Produced via immunoSEQ multiplex PCR; TCRdb's table is partial and in-frame only. The table has around 200,000 clones, 87% seen once; the top ten hold 2.5%. What was sequenced was peripheral blood. Every receptor here comes from a man aged 35 to 55 with active or convalescent COVID-19. The CDR3 runs from the conserved cysteine through the conserved F or W. A D gene is named only where the DNA matches it firmly. Only some rows state a clone size, as once, few, many or a class for expanded clones.

j_gene: TRBJ1-2; d_gene: NA; v_gene: TRBV11-2; abundance: NA; CDR3aa: CASSLGQGSNYGYTF; CDR3nt: TGTGCCAGCAGCTTAGGGCAGGGCAGTAACTATGGCTACACCTTC
j_gene: TRBJ2-1; d_gene: NA; v_gene: TRBV19; abundance: NA; CDR3aa: CAGSTPQSSYNEQFF; CDR3nt: TGTGCCGGTAGTACCCCACAGAGCTCCTACAATGAGCAGTTCTTC
j_gene: TRBJ2-7; d_gene: NA; v_gene: TRBV5-8; abundance: few; CDR3aa: CASSAGPNYEQYF; CDR3nt: TGTGCCAGCAGCGCGGGACCCAACTACGAGCAGTACTTC
j_gene: TRBJ2-3; d_gene: TRBD2; v_gene: TRBV7-2; abundance: NA; CDR3aa: CASSFGGGVDTQYF; CDR3nt: TGTGCCAGCAGCTTTGGTGGGGGGGTAGATACGCAGTATTTT
j_gene: TRBJ2-3; d_gene: TRBD2; v_gene: TRBV27; abundance: NA; CDR3aa: CASRMTSVGSDTQYF; CDR3nt: TGTGCCAGCAGGATGACTAGCGTTGGCTCAGATACGCAGTATTTT
j_gene: TRBJ1-5; d_gene: NA; v_gene: TRBV5-1; abundance: NA; CDR3aa: CASSTAGTPNQPQHF; CDR3nt: TGCGCCAGCAGTACTGCCGGGACACCGAATCAGCCCCAGCATTTT
j_gene: TRBJ2-2; d_gene: NA; v_gene: TRBV14; abundance: once; CDR3aa: CASSQVRADTGELFF; CDR3nt: TGTGCCAGCAGCCAAGTCAGGGCTGACACCGGGGAGCTGTTTTTT
j_gene: TRBJ2-3; d_gene: TRBD1; v_gene: TRBV18; abundance: NA; CDR3aa: CASSALTGRTGTVRDTQYF; CDR3nt: TGTGCCAGCTCTGCCCTCACAGGAAGGACAGGGACGGTCCGGGATACGCAGTATTTT
j_gene: TRBJ2-3; d_gene: TRBD2; v_gene: TRBV2; abundance: NA; CDR3aa: CASSVRRGVSTDTQYF; CDR3nt: TGTGCCAGCAGTGTCCGTCGGGGGGTCAGCACAGATACGCAGTATTTT
j_gene: TRBJ1-2; d_gene: TRBD1; v_gene: TRBV6-6; abundance: once; CDR3aa: CASTPDRDGGYTF; CDR3nt: TGTGCCAGCACCCCGGACAGGGATGGGGGCTACACCTTC
j_gene: TRBJ1-4; d_gene: TRBD1; v_gene: TRBV6-5; abundance: NA; CDR3aa: CASSLGQGGEKLFF; CDR3nt: TGTGCCAGCAGCCTCGGACAGGGCGGAGAAAAACTGTTTTTT
j_gene: TRBJ2-3; d_gene: TRBD2; v_gene: TRBV7-2; abundance: NA; CDR3aa: CASSLVLAGSTDTQYF; CDR3nt: TGTGCCAGCAGCTTAGTGCTAGCGGGTAGCACAGATACGCAGTATTTT